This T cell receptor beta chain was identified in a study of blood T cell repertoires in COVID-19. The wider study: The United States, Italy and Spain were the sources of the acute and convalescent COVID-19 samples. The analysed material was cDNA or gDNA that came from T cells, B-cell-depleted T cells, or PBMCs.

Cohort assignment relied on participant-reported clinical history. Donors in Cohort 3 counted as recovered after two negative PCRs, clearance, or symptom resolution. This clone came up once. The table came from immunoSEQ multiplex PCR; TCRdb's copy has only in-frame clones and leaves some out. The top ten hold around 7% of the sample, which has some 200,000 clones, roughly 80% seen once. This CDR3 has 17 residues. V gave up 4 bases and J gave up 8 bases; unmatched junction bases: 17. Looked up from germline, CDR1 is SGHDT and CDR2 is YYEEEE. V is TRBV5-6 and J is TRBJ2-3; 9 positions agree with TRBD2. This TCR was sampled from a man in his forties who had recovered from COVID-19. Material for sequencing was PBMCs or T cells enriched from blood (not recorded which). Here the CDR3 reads CASSLTGTSHKKGTQYF. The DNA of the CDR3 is TGTGCCAGCAGCCTAACCGGGACTAGCCATAAAAAGGGTACGCAGTATTTT.